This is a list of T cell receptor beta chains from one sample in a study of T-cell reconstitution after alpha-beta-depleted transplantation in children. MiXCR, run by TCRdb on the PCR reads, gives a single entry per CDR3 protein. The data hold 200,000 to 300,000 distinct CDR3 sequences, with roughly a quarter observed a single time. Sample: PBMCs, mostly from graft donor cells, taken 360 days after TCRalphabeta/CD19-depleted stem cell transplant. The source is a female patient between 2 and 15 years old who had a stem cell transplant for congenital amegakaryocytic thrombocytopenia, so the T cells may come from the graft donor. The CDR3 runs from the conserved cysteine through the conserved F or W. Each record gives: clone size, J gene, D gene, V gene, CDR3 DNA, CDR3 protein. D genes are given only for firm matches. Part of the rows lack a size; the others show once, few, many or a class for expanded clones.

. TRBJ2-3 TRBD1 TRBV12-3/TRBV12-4 TGTGCCAGCAGTTTCCGTCCAGGGGGCTCAGATACGCAGTATTTT CASSFRPGGSDTQYF
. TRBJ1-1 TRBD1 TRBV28 TGTGCCAGCAGAGCTACAGGGGTGAACACTGAAGCTTTCTTT CASRATGVNTEAFF
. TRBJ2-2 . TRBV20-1 TGCAGTGCTCGTCAGGGCACCGGGGAGCTGTTTTTT CSARQGTGELFF
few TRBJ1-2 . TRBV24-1 TGTGCCACCTACAGCGGTCATGGCTACACCTTC CATYSGHGYTF
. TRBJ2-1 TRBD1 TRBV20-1 TGCAGTGCTAGATCCCCGGGACAGGGGTTCTTC CSARSPGQGFF
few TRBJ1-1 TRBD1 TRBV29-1 TGCAGCGGCAGACAGGGGGTCACTGAAGCTTTCTTT CSGRQGVTEAFF
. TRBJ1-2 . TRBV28 TGTGCCAGCAGTTTAATTATGGTCAACTATGGCTACACCTTC CASSLIMVNYGYTF
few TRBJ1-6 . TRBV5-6 TGTGCCAGCAGGTCTGCAACCGGGACCTATAATTCACCCCTCCACTTT CASRSATGTYNSPLHF
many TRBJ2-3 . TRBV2 TGTGCCAGCAGGGTGGGACTAGATACGCAGTATTTT CASRVGLDTQYF
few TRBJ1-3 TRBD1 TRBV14 TGTGCCAGCAGCCAACAGGGGGCTGGAAACACCATATATTTT CASSQQGAGNTIYF